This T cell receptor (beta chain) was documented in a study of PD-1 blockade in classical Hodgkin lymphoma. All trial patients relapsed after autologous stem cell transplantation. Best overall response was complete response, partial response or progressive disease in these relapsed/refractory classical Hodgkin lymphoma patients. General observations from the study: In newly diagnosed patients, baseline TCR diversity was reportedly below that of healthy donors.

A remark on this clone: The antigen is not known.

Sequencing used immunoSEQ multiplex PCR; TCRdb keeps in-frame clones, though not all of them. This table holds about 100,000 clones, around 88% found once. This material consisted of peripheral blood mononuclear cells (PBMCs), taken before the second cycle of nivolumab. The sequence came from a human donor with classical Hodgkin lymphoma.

CDR3 coding DNA: TGTGCCAGCAGCTTACCCCGGGGGTTCATGAACACTGAAGCTTTCTTT. This codes for CASSLPRGFMNTEAFF. V gene TRBV7-6 combines with J gene TRBJ1-1, with D tentatively TRBD1 (5 bases). Deletions cut 2 bases from V and 0 bases from J, with 13 bases between. Germline V gene sequence: CDR1 SGHVS, CDR2 FNYEAQ. CDR3 length equals 16 residues.